Listed here are 14 T cell receptor beta chains from one sample, sequenced in a study of blood T cells in healthy people across ages. A sample-barcoded 5' primer and a J-beta primer mix were used in a second PCR of about 6 to 12 cycles. TCRdb reanalysed the 5' RACE reads using MiXCR and keeps one entry per CDR3 protein. Of roughly 800,000 distinct CDR3 sequences listed, just under 25% were seen once; the top ten hold roughly 3.8%. The same specimen was also included in a second study, on T cells of mothers and their children.

Specimen: blood. Receptors originate from a boy aged 5 to 17 in good health.

The V call is TRBV12-5, the J call TRBJ1-5; D may be TRBD1 (5 bases). The CDR3 has 14 residues. Germline CDR1 is LGHNT and CDR2 is FRNRAP. V lost 2 bases to trimming and J lost 3 bases, with 8 bases between them. The CDR3 bases are TGTGCTAGTGGTTTGTGGGGGAACAATCAGCCCCAGCATTTT. Encoded protein: CASGLWGNNQPQHF.

The V gene is TRBV4-3, the J gene TRBJ1-3; D is uncertain. Germline V gene data show CDR1 as LGHNA and CDR2 as YSLEER. Trimming took 4 bases from V and 0 from J, leaving 10 bases between them. This CDR3 has 15 amino acids. The CDR3 nucleotides are TGCGCCAGCAGCCCTCCGAAGGGCTCTGGAAACACCATATATTTT. Translated, it gives CASSPPKGSGNTIYF.

This clonotype was found a few times. This rearrangement joins TRBV12-3 or TRBV12-4 to TRBJ2-7; TRBD2 matches at 13 bases. Unmatched junction bases numbered 11, after V lost 6 bases and J lost 6 bases. This CDR3 region has 16 residues. CDR3: CASSLGLAGTNFEQYF. The CDR3 DNA reads as TGTGCCAGCAGCCTGGGACTAGCGGGAACCAATTTCGAGCAGTACTTC.

This clonotype occurred a few times. The chain carries TRBV29-1 and TRBJ2-7; the match to TRBD2 covers 8 bases. The CDR3 contains 12 residues. The junction had 4 bases not matched to a gene; V was cut back by 7 bases and J by 2 bases. The germline gives CDR1 SQVTM, CDR2 ANQGSEA. Here the CDR3 reads CSGLAGPYEQYF. CDR3 coding DNA: TGCAGCGGGCTAGCGGGCCCCTACGAGCAGTACTTC.

The chain recombines TRBV12-3 or TRBV12-4 with TRBJ2-5; TRBD2 might be the D (6 bases). This CDR3 contains 14 residues. V was clipped by 6 bases and J by 5 bases, with 16 bases between them. CDR3 loop: CASSREEGRETQYF. The CDR3 DNA sequence: TGTGCCAGCAGCCGTGAGGAGGGGAGGGAGACCCAGTACTTC.

This clonotype was observed a handful of times. CDR3 bases: TGTGCCAGCAGCTTAACCAGTTTTGGTGGCTACACCTTC. Encoded protein: CASSLTSFGGYTF. This chain joins TRBV7-3 and TRBJ1-2; D not certain. This CDR3 region has 13 residues. CDR1 and CDR2 (germline): SGHTA, FQGTGA. The V gene lost 0 bases and the J gene lost 7 bases, with 9 bases spanning the gap.

CDR3 sequence (DNA): TGTGCCAGCAGTGATGCAGCGGGAGATAAAGATACGCAGTATTTT. It is translated as CASSDAAGDKDTQYF. The V gene is TRBV6-1, the J gene TRBJ2-3; 8 nucleotides align to TRBD2. This CDR3 has 15 residues. With 3 bases clipped from V and 5 bases from J, the junction kept 7 bases outside the gene matches. CDR1 is MNHNS, CDR2 SASEGT, per germline.

This clonotype was recorded a few times. The chain recombines TRBV5-1 with TRBJ1-1; D not certain. The V gene lost 0 bases and the J gene lost 11 bases, with 14 bases spanning the gap. Germline V gene data show CDR1 as SGHRS and CDR2 as YFSETQ. The CDR3 loop spans 13 amino acids. The CDR3 sequence: CASSLGLHNGAFF. The CDR3 region has the DNA TGCGCCAGCAGCTTGGGACTCCACAATGGGGCTTTCTTT.

This clonotype was seen a single time. This sequence joins TRBV28 and TRBJ2-7; TRBD2 might be the D (6 bases). This CDR3 region has 13 residues. Germline values: CDR1 MDHEN, CDR2 SYDVKM. Deletions cut 3 bases from V and 6 bases from J, with 12 bases between. CDR3 protein: CASSFGTSGEQYF. The CDR3 region has the DNA TGTGCCAGCAGTTTCGGGACTTCGGGCGAGCAGTACTTC.

With regard to this clonotype: The conserved closing phenylalanine or tryptophan is absent in this CDR3, likely reflecting a read error. The V and J genes are TRBV24-1 and TRBJ1-2; possibly TRBD1 for D (5 bases). Germline V CDR1 and CDR2: KGHDR, SFDVKD. The V end lost 5 bases, the J end lost 8 bases, and 20 bases lay between the germline ends. This CDR3 has 15 residues. The CDR3 loop is CATSASEGGVTGYTS. The DNA for the CDR3 is TGTGCCACCAGTGCCTCCGAGGGAGGGGTTACAGGCTACACCTCC.

The chain has TRBV7-2 and TRBJ2-3; D possibly corresponds to TRBD1 (5 bases). Trimming stripped 6 bases from V and 3 bases from J, with 19 bases between. CDR3 size: 16 residues. Germline V gives CDR1 SGHTA, CDR2 FQGNSA. The CDR3 here is CASSQIGAAMTDTQYF. The CDR3 DNA reads TGTGCCAGCAGTCAAATTGGGGCAGCTATGACAGATACGCAGTATTTT.

This sequence joins TRBV10-3 and TRBJ2-7; 7 nucleotides agree with TRBD1. Germline CDR1 reads ENHRY; CDR2 reads SYGVKD. V lost 6 bases to trimming and J lost 3 bases; unmatched junction nucleotides: 5. This CDR3 has 13 residues. CDR3 loop: CAISPGQNYEQYF. CDR3 DNA sequence: TGTGCCATCAGCCCGGGACAGAACTACGAGCAGTACTTC.

The chain has TRBV11-1 and TRBJ2-7, with 9 positions matching TRBD2. V shed 3 bases and J 3 bases; nucleotides not matched to a gene: 3. The CDR3 totals 14 residues. Germline V gene lookup returns CDR1 SGHAT and CDR2 FQDESV (reference sequence). This chain's CDR3 is CASSLASGNYEQYF. The CDR3 region has the DNA TGTGCCAGCAGCTTGGCTAGCGGGAACTACGAGCAGTACTTC. The entire variable domain, with the rest obtained from reference TRBV11-1 and TRBJ2-7, is as follows: EAEVAQSPRYKITEKSQAVAFWCDPISGHATLYWYRQILGQGPELLVQFQDESVVDDSQLPKDRFSAERLKGVDSTLKIQPAELGDSAMYLCASSLASGNYEQYFGPGTRLTVT.

The rearrangement joins TRBV20-1 to TRBJ1-5; no clear D. The CDR3 contains 15 residues. V dropped 6 bases and J dropped 0 bases, with 15 bases sitting between them. Germline V gives CDR1 DFQATT, CDR2 SNEGSKA (reference sequence). CDR3 loop: CSASPYTDSNQPQHF. The CDR3 nucleotides read TGCAGTGCGTCACCCTATACAGATAGCAATCAGCCCCAGCATTTT.